This passage covers 14 T cell receptor beta chains from one sample sequenced in a study of T cells in Graves' hyperthyroidism and ophthalmopathy. RNA transcripts gave rise to amplified TCR beta CDR3 regions. Primed by the HTBI set, a first-round RT-PCR was run on the TCR CDR3. TCRdb reanalysed the multiplex PCR reads using MiXCR and keeps one entry per CDR3 protein. The table shows fewer than 550,000 distinct CDR3 sequences, with around 14% occurring only once. The source material was blood. These receptor sequences come from a woman aged 18-35 years with Graves' hyperthyroidism.

The rearrangement links TRBV19 to TRBJ1-5, with 8 bases that match TRBD1. The CDR3 has 14 amino acids. Trimming took 6 bases from V and 3 from J; bases not matched to a gene: 4. Germline V gene lookup returns CDR1 LNHDA and CDR2 SQIVND (reference sequence). In nucleotides, the CDR3 is TGTGCCAGTAGGGACAGGGACCCCAATCAGCCCCAGCATTTT. This sequence encodes CASRDRDPNQPQHF.

This clonotype was recorded many times. This chain links TRBV20-1 with TRBJ2-4; 9 bases agree with TRBD1. Germline V gives CDR1 DFQATT, CDR2 SNEGSKA (reference sequence). Germline trimming cut 5 bases from V and 1 base from J; bases unmatched to any gene: 0. The CDR3 runs to 13 residues. The CDR3 sequence is CSAGQGAKNIQYF. In DNA form, the CDR3 reads TGCAGTGCTGGACAGGGGGCCAAAAACATTCAGTACTTC.

The table lists this clonotype with many counts. The genes are TRBV6-1 and TRBJ2-7; D is possibly TRBD1 (6 bases). The CDR3 runs to 14 residues. Germline CDR1 reads MNHNS; CDR2 reads SASEGT. The ends were cut back, 5 bases at V and 3 bases at J, with 14 bases in the middle. The CDR3 DNA reads as TGTGCCAGCAGTTACGAACAGGGTAGCTACGAGCAGTACTTC. Its protein product is CASSYEQGSYEQYF.

The sample holds many counts of this clonotype. This sequence joins TRBV2 and TRBJ2-1; TRBD2 might be the D (6 bases). This CDR3 comprises 14 residues. Germline V CDR1 and CDR2: SNHLY, FYNNEI. V shed 7 bases and J shed 3 bases, with 13 bases lying between them. The CDR3 nucleotides read TGTGCCAGCAACGGGGGAATGGGCTACAATGAGCAGTTCTTC. Protein sequence: CASNGGMGYNEQFF.

Ten or more counts support this clonotype. The rearrangement links TRBV20-1 to TRBJ2-1; 12 nucleotides match TRBD2. The CDR3 extends over 13 amino acids. V gave up 4 bases and J gave up 6 bases; unmatched junction bases: 1. Looked up from germline, CDR1 is DFQATT and CDR2 is SNEGSKA (reference sequence). The CDR3 DNA reads TGCAGTGCTACTAGCGGGGGGGCCAATGAGCAGTTCTTC. Its translation: CSATSGGANEQFF.

This clonotype came up many times. The chain combines TRBV6-1 with TRBJ1-6, with 9 bases aligning to TRBD1. Germline loops: CDR1 MNHNS, CDR2 SASEGT. The CDR3 runs to 18 residues. Trimming removed 5 bases from V and 7 bases from J; junction bases left unmatched: 15. CDR3 DNA: TGTGCCAGCAGTCCGCAACAACAGGGGGCTGGTAGGAATTCACCCCTCCACTTT. Translated, it gives CASSPQQQGAGRNSPLHF.

The CDR3 protein is CASSLVSNEQYF. CDR3 bases: TGCGCCAGCAGCTTGGTTAGCAACGAGCAGTACTTC. J is TRBJ2-7 and V is TRBV5-1; D is unresolved. Germline V gene lookup returns CDR1 SGHRS and CDR2 YFSETQ. Between the trimmed V and J ends, which lost 0 bases and 5 bases, there was a span of 6 bases. The CDR3 has 12 residues.

This clonotype appeared many times. CDR3 DNA: TGTGCCAGCTCACCCTACGACAATGAGCAGTTCTTC. Translating it yields CASSPYDNEQFF. The J gene is TRBJ2-1, the V gene TRBV18, with no clear D. The CDR3 spans 12 residues. V was shortened by 3 bases and J by 5 bases, with 5 bases between the two germline ends. Germline V CDR1 and CDR2: KGHSH, LQKENI.

Here the CDR3 DNA reads TGTGCCAGCAGTTTCAGGACAGTGGGCCCCATATATTTT. It translates to CASSFRTVGPIYF. The V gene is TRBV28, the J gene TRBJ1-3; possibly TRBD1 for D (6 bases). CDR1 and CDR2 from the germline V gene are MDHEN and SYDVKM. Deletions cut 3 bases from V and 11 bases from J, with 14 bases between. This CDR3 contains 13 residues.

This clonotype was observed a few times. V and J are TRBV4-1 and TRBJ2-2; D not certain. CDR3 length: 14 residues. Germline lookup yields CDR1 MGHRA and CDR2 YSYEKL. Trimming pared 6 bases from V and 1 base from J, leaving 9 bases between. DNA of the CDR3: TGCGCCAGCAGAGTAAGGGTGAACACCGGGGAGCTGTTTTTT. Translating it yields CASRVRVNTGELFF.

This chain joins TRBV20-1 and TRBJ1-1; 7 bases map to TRBD1. V lost 2 bases to trimming and J lost 3 bases; unmatched junction nucleotides: 3. Germline-derived CDR1 and CDR2 are DFQATT and SNEGSKA (reference sequence). The CDR3 consists of 13 residues. Here the CDR3 DNA reads TGCAGTGCTAGACGTGGACAGGACACTGAAGCTTTCTTT. This codes for CSARRGQDTEAFF.

The chain is built from TRBV20-1 and TRBJ1-2, with 10 bases matching TRBD1. J was trimmed by 6 bases and V by 6 bases; bases with no gene match: 4. In germline, CDR1 is DFQATT, CDR2 SNEGSKA (reference sequence). CDR3 size: 12 residues. In DNA, the CDR3 is TGCAGTGCGCCGACAGGGGGCGATGGCTACACCTTC. Its protein is CSAPTGGDGYTF.

This clonotype has at least ten counts. The V gene is TRBV6-2 or TRBV6-3, the J gene TRBJ1-1; D is ambiguous. Germline lookup yields CDR1 MNHEY and CDR2 SVGEGT. The length of the CDR3 is 15 residues. Between the trimmed V and J ends, which lost 4 bases and 0 bases, there was a span of 12 bases. CDR3 sequence (DNA): TGTGCCAGCAGTTCCAGGACGGAGTTGAACACTGAAGCTTTCTTT. This gives the protein CASSSRTELNTEAFF.

The chain joins TRBV10-3 to TRBJ1-6; 8 bases match TRBD1. V lost 4 bases to trimming and J lost 4 bases; unmatched junction nucleotides: 3. Germline V gene lookup returns CDR1 ENHRY and CDR2 SYGVKD. CDR3 length: 15 residues. CDR3 sequence reads: CAISAQGAYNSPLHF. The CDR3 DNA reads as TGTGCCATCAGTGCCCAGGGGGCGTATAATTCACCCCTCCACTTT.